What follows are 27 T cell receptor beta chains derived from one specimen sequenced in a study of blood T cell repertoires in COVID-19. Assay used: immunoSEQ multiplex PCR; TCRdb lists only in-frame clones, some missing. The sample lists roughly 36,000 clones; approximately 85% were seen once. The sequenced material came from peripheral blood. Receptors originate from a man aged 60 to 75 with active COVID-19.

The V gene is TRBV20-1, the J gene TRBJ2-4; D call uncertain. The V and J ends lost 5 bases and 5 bases respectively, with 7 bases between them. The CDR3 is 11 residues long. Germline V lookup: CDR1 DFQATT, CDR2 SNEGSKA (reference sequence). CDR3: CSAVRENIQYF. The CDR3 DNA follows: TGCAGTGCTGTCCGGGAAAACATTCAGTACTTC.

This sequence joins TRBV28 and TRBJ2-1, with 8 bases lining up with TRBD1. With 8 bases clipped from V and 7 bases from J, the junction kept 7 bases outside the gene matches. The CDR3 is 13 amino acids. Germline loops: CDR1 MDHEN, CDR2 SYDVKM. This CDR3 is CASLPRGRNEQFF. CDR3 nucleotide sequence: TGTGCCAGCTTACCCAGGGGGCGAAATGAGCAGTTCTTC.

The chain carries TRBV9 and TRBJ2-1; 7 positions match TRBD2. CDR3 size: 15 residues. J gave up 8 bases and V 6 bases, and 14 bases lay outside the gene matches. CDR1 and CDR2 from the germline V gene are SGDLS and YYNGEE. The CDR3 DNA reads TGTGCCAGCAACCTGATTGGCGGGAGTTACGATGAGCAGTTCTTC. Translation: CASNLIGGSYDEQFF.

This chain joins TRBV20-1 and TRBJ2-3; D not resolved. CDR1 is DFQATT and CDR2 is SNEGSKA in the germline V gene (reference sequence). The CDR3 totals 15 residues. Trimming took off 3 bases at V and 4 bases at J, with 17 bases between the two ends. This CDR3 is CSASDRLGVADTQYF. CDR3 nucleotide sequence: TGCAGTGCTAGTGATCGGCTCGGAGTGGCAGATACGCAGTATTTT.

The rearrangement joins TRBV9 to TRBJ2-7; perhaps TRBD2 as D (6 bases). The CDR3 is 13 amino acids. Trimming took 4 bases from V and 6 from J, leaving 14 bases between them. CDR1 is SGDLS, CDR2 YYNGEE, per germline. CDR3 sequence: CASSPSLAAEQYF. The CDR3 nucleotides read TGTGCCAGCAGCCCCTCACTAGCAGCCGAGCAGTACTTC.

The V call is TRBV7-9, the J call TRBJ2-1, with D maybe TRBD2 (5 bases). Germline V CDR1 and CDR2: SEHNR, FQNEAQ (reference sequence). Trimming pared 3 bases from V and 4 bases from J, leaving 13 bases between. The CDR3 has 15 amino acids. CDR3 sequence reads: CASSFGQRSYNEQFF. The CDR3 DNA follows: TGTGCCAGCAGCTTCGGGCAGCGGAGTTACAATGAGCAGTTCTTC.

This sequence joins TRBV19 and TRBJ2-2; D is possibly TRBD2 (5 bases). Per germline, CDR1 LNHDA and CDR2 SQIVND (reference sequence). CDR3 size: 14 residues. V gave up 5 bases and J gave up 2 bases, with 9 bases separating them. The CDR3 DNA reads as TGTGCCAGTAGTTTTGGAGGTAACACCGGGGAGCTGTTTTTT. This translates into CASSFGGNTGELFF.

This clone was observed a handful of times. V gene TRBV5-8 combines with J gene TRBJ1-6; D is undetermined. Germline lookup yields CDR1 SGHTS and CDR2 YDEGEE. V lost 2 bases and J lost 5, with 14 bases in between. The CDR3 sequence is 16 residues long. CDR3 coding DNA: TGTGCCAGCAGCTTAGCCAGAAACTATCATAATTCACCCCTCCACTTT. This translates into CASSLARNYHNSPLHF.

This chain connects TRBV2 to TRBJ2-7; perhaps TRBD2 as D (6 bases). Trimming pared 4 bases from V and 5 bases from J, leaving 12 bases between. Germline V gene sequence: CDR1 SNHLY, CDR2 FYNNEI. The CDR3 is made up of 13 amino acids. CDR3 nucleotide sequence: TGTGCCAGCAGTGCTCTGGCGGGACACGAGCAGTACGTC. This gives the protein CASSALAGHEQYV.

This chain links TRBV12-3 or TRBV12-4 with TRBJ1-5; 7 bases are a match to TRBD1. There are 13 residues in the CDR3. J lost 6 bases, V lost 5 bases, and 4 bases had no gene match. CDR3 DNA: TGTGCCAGCAGTGGACAGGTCGCTCAGCCCCAGCATTTT. Its protein is CASSGQVAQPQHF.

The gene calls are TRBV14 and TRBJ2-2; no clear D gene. The CDR3 covers 13 residues. Per the germline V gene, CDR1 is SGHDN and CDR2 is FVKESK. The V end was cut by 4 bases, the J end by 5 bases, with 8 bases between. CDR3 amino acids: CASSPVLTGELFF. In DNA form, the CDR3 reads TGTGCCAGCAGCCCCGTATTAACCGGGGAGCTGTTTTTT.

The chain employs TRBV28 and TRBJ1-4, with 8 bases matching TRBD1. The junction had 7 bases not matched to a gene; V was cut back by 5 bases and J by 5 bases. The CDR3 is 15 amino acids. CDR1 and CDR2 from the germline V gene are MDHEN and SYDVKM. The chain's CDR3 is CASSRDRRENEKLFF. The CDR3 DNA sequence: TGTGCCAGCAGTAGGGACAGGCGCGAAAATGAAAAACTGTTTTTT.

The V and J genes are TRBV19 and TRBJ1-3; no reliable D call. V dropped 2 bases and J dropped 4 bases, with 12 bases sitting between them. The germline V gene encodes CDR1 LNHDA and CDR2 SQIVND (reference sequence). The CDR3 covers 15 residues. The CDR3 reads CASSITVILGNTIYF. The CDR3 DNA reads TGTGCCAGTAGTATAACAGTTATCCTCGGAAACACCATATATTTT.

The CDR3 reads CASSLGPRRGDNEQFF. In DNA form, the CDR3 reads TGTGCCAGCAGCTTAGGTCCGCGGCGGGGAGACAATGAGCAGTTCTTC. The rearrangement joins TRBV11-3 to TRBJ2-1; D might be TRBD2 (6 bases). The V gene's germline CDR1 is SGHNT and CDR2 YENEEA. CDR3 size: 16 residues. V was clipped by 1 base and J by 5 bases, with 15 bases between them.

The J gene is TRBJ2-1, the V gene TRBV5-1; D might be TRBD2 (6 bases). This CDR3 comprises 16 residues. The V and J ends lost 4 bases and 1 base respectively, with 15 bases between them. The germline gives CDR1 SGHRS, CDR2 YFSETQ. The CDR3 here is CASSAGRERSYNEQFF. The CDR3 DNA sequence: TGCGCCAGCAGCGCCGGACGGGAGAGGTCCTACAATGAGCAGTTCTTC.

This clone has more than one count but fewer than ten. The chain is built from TRBV10-3 and TRBJ2-7; TRBD2 is a possible D gene (6 bases). CDR1 and CDR2 from the germline V gene are ENHRY and SYGVKD. This CDR3 contains 15 residues. Trimming cost V 0 bases and J 12 bases, with 21 bases left between them. The CDR3 bases are TGTGCCATCAGTGAGTCAGATAGCGGAGCCTCCGTCCGGTACTTC. The encoded protein is CAISESDSGASVRYF.

The chain uses TRBV2 and TRBJ2-1, with 12 bases identical to TRBD2. This CDR3 is 20 amino acids long. Germline V lookup: CDR1 SNHLY, CDR2 FYNNEI. Trimming at V came to 3 bases and at J to 0 bases, leaving 12 bases not matched to a gene. The CDR3: CASSERTSGIHPGSYNEQFF. The DNA of the CDR3 is TGTGCCAGCAGTGAGAGGACTAGCGGGATCCACCCGGGCTCCTACAATGAGCAGTTCTTC.

J is TRBJ2-5 and V is TRBV24-1, with D possibly being TRBD1 (5 bases). The V gene lost 4 bases and the J gene lost 4 bases, with 15 bases spanning the gap. The germline gives CDR1 KGHDR, CDR2 SFDVKD. The length of the CDR3 is 15 residues. The CDR3, as DNA: TGTGCCACCAGTGACGCATACAGGCTTGCAGAGACCCAGTACTTC. The encoded protein is CATSDAYRLAETQYF.

This chain uses TRBV5-5 with TRBJ1-2; D ambiguous. Germline CDR1 is SGHKS and CDR2 is YYEKEE (reference sequence). V was clipped by 4 bases and J by 2 bases, with 15 bases between them. The CDR3 contains 15 residues. The CDR3 loop is CASSPWSQSNYGYTF. In nucleotides, the CDR3 is TGTGCCAGCAGCCCCTGGAGCCAATCAAACTATGGCTACACCTTC.

The CDR3 nucleotides are TGTGCCAGCAGCTTTCAGGGTCGATTCTATGGCTACACCTTC. Its protein is CASSFQGRFYGYTF. The chain carries TRBV5-4 and TRBJ1-2; possibly TRBD1 for D (5 bases). The V end was cut by 2 bases, the J end by 4 bases, with 12 bases between. The CDR3 consists of 14 residues. Germline values: CDR1 SGHNT, CDR2 YYREEE (reference sequence).

The V call is TRBV5-5, the J call TRBJ2-3, with D perhaps TRBD2 (6 bases). Trimming cost V 0 bases and J 5 bases, with 10 bases left between them. This CDR3 has 14 residues. CDR1 SGHKS and CDR2 YYEKEE come from the germline V gene (reference sequence). Here the CDR3 DNA reads TGTGCCAGCAGCTTGGATCGGGAGTTAGATACGCAGTATTTT. It is translated as CASSLDRELDTQYF.

V and J are TRBV6-5 and TRBJ2-7; a weak D match, TRBD2 (6 bases). Trimming removed 8 bases from V and 6 bases from J, with 23 bases in between. This CDR3 region has 15 residues. Germline CDR1 and CDR2: MNHEY and SVGAGI. The CDR3 sequence is CASAVLAHSPREQYV. DNA of the CDR3: TGTGCCAGCGCTGTACTAGCTCACTCACCGCGCGAGCAGTACGTC.

The chain combines TRBV28 with TRBJ1-1; no clear D. Trimming shortened V by 4 bases and J by 0 bases, and 9 bases separated the two germline ends. The CDR3 loop spans 14 amino acids. Per germline, CDR1 MDHEN and CDR2 SYDVKM. CDR3 in amino acids: CASSSQRMNTEAFF. CDR3 coding DNA: TGTGCCAGCAGTTCTCAGCGCATGAACACTGAAGCTTTCTTT. The full variable domain, in which reference TRBV28 and TRBJ1-1 provide the parts outside the CDR3, is DVKVTQSSRYLVKRTGEKVFLECVQDMDHENMFWYRQDPGLGLRLIYFSYDVKMKEKGDIPEGYSVSREKKERFSLILESASTNQTSMYLCASSSQRMNTEAFFGQGTRLTVV.

The chain employs TRBV19 and TRBJ2-7, with 15 bases that match TRBD2. The CDR3 consists of 16 residues. Germline V lookup: CDR1 LNHDA, CDR2 SQIVND (reference sequence). J lost 4 bases, V lost 3 bases, and 4 bases had no gene match. DNA of the CDR3: TGTGCCAGTAGTATGATGGGGACTAGCGGGAGGTACGAGCAGTACTTC. This gives the protein CASSMMGTSGRYEQYF.

This clone occurred once. V is TRBV7-8 and J is TRBJ1-2, with a possible D match to TRBD1 (5 bases). This CDR3 comprises 13 residues. CDR1 is SGHVS and CDR2 is FQNEAQ in the germline V gene. V gave up 3 bases and J gave up 5 bases, with 10 bases separating them. DNA of the CDR3: TGTGCCAGCAGCTTCGACCAGGGATATGGCTACACCTTC. Protein product: CASSFDQGYGYTF.

The chain couples TRBV29-1 to TRBJ2-7, with 9 positions matching TRBD1. Germline V gene lookup returns CDR1 SQVTM and CDR2 ANQGSEA. The CDR3 is 14 residues long. Trimming removed 6 bases from V and 0 bases from J; junction bases left unmatched: 6. CDR3 nucleotides: TGCAGCGTCGGAGGGGGACAGGGCTCCTACGAGCAGTACTTC. This gives the protein CSVGGGQGSYEQYF.

V is TRBV10-1 and J is TRBJ2-1; 11 bases fit TRBD2. This CDR3 spans 16 amino acids. Germline CDR1 WNHNN, CDR2 SYGVQD (reference sequence). Trimming at V came to 4 bases and at J to 7 bases, leaving 9 bases not matched to a gene. The CDR3 DNA follows: TGCGCCAGCAGTGGCCTTAGCGGGAGGGCGTCAAATGAGCAGTTCTTC. Residues: CASSGLSGRASNEQFF.